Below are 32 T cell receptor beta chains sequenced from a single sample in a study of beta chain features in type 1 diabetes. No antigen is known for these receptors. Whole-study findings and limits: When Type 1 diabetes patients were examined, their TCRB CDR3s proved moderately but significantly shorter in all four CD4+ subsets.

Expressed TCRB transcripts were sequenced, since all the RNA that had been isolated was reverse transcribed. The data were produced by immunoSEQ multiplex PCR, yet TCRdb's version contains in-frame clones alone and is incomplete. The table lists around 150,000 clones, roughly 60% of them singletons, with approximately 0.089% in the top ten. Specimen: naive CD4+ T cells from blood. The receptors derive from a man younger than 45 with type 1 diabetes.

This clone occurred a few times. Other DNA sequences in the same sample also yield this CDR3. The CDR3, as DNA: TGCAGCGTGGGGCGGGACAGCTACGAGCAGTACTTC. Amino acid sequence: CSVGRDSYEQYF. The gene calls are TRBV29-1 and TRBJ2-7, with a possible D match to TRBD1 (7 bases). Trimming took off 6 bases at V and 3 bases at J, with 12 bases between the two ends. CDR1 is SQVTM and CDR2 is ANQGSEA in the germline V gene. CDR3 length: 12 amino acids.

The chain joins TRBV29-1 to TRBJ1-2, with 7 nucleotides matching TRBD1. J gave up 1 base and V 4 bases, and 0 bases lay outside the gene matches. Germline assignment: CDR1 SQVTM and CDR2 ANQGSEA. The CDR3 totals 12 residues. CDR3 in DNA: TGCAGCGTTGGGGACAGTAACTATGGCTACACCTTC. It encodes CSVGDSNYGYTF.

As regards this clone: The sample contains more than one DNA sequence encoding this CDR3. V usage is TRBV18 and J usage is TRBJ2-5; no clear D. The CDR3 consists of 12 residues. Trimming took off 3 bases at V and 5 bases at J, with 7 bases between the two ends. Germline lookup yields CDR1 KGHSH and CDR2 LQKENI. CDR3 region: CASSPLQETQYF. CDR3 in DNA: TGTGCCAGCTCACCCCTTCAGGAGACCCAGTACTTC.

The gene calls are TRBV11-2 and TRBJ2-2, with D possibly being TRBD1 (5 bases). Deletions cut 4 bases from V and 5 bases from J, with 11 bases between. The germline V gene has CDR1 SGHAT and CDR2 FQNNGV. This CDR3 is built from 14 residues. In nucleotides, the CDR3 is TGTGCCAGCAGCTCCCGACAGATAACCGGGGAGCTGTTTTTT. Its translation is CASSSRQITGELFF.

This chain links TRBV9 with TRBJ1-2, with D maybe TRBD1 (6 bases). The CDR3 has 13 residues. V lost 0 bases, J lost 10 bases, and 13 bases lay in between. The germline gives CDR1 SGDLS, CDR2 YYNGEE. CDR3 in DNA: TGTGCCAGCAGCGTAGCGTTTGCAGGGGCCTACACCTTC. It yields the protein CASSVAFAGAYTF.

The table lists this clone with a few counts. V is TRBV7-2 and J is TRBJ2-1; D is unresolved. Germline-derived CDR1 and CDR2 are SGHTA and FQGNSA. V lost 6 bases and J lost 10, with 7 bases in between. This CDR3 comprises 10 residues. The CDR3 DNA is TGTGCCAGCAGTTTGGTAGAGCAGTTCTTC. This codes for CASSLVEQFF.

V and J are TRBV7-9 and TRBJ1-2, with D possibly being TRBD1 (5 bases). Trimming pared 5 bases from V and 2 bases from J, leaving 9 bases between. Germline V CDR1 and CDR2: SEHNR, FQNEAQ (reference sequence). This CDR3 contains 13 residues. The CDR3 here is CASSGRDNYGYTF. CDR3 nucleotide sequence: TGTGCCAGCAGCGGCCGGGACAACTATGGCTACACCTTC.

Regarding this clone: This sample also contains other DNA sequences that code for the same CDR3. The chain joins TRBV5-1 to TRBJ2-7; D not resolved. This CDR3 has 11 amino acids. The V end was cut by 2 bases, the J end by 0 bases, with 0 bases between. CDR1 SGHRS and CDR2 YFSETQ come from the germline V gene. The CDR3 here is CASSFSYEQYF. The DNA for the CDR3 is TGCGCCAGCAGCTTCTCCTACGAGCAGTACTTC.

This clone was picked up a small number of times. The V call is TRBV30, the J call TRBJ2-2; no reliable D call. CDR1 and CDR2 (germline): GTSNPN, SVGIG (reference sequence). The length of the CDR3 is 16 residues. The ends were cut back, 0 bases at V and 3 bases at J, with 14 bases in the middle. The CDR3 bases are TGTGCCTGGAGTGTACGCCGTTTTATTGACACCGGGGAGCTGTTTTTT. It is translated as CAWSVRRFIDTGELFF.

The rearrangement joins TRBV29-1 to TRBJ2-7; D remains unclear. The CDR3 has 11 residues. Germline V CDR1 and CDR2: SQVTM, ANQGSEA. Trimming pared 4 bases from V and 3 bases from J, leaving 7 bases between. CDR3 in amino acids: CSVVQYYEQYF. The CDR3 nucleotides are TGCAGCGTTGTACAGTACTACGAGCAGTACTTC.

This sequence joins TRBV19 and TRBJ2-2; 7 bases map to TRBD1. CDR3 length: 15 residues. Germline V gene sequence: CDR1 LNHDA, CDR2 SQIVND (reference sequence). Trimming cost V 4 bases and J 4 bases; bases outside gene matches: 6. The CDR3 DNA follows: TGTGCCAGTAGTAAAAGAGACAGGGTCACCGGGGAGCTGTTTTTT. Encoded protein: CASSKRDRVTGELFF.

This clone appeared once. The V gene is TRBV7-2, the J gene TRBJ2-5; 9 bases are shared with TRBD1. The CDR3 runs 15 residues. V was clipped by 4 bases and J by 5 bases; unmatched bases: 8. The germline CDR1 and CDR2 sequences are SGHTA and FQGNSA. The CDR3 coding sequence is TGTGCCAGCAGCTACCGGGACAGGGATCGGGAGACCCAGTACTTC. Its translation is CASSYRDRDRETQYF.

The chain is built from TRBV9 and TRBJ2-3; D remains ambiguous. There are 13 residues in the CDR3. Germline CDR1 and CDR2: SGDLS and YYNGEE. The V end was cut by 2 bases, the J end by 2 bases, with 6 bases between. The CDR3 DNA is TGTGCCAGCAGCGTCTTTACCACAGATACGCAGTATTTT. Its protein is CASSVFTTDTQYF. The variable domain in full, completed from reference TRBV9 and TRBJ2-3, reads DSGVTQTPKHLITATGQRVTLRCSPRSGDLSVYWYQQSLDQGLQFLIQYYNGEERAKGNILERFSAQQFPDLHSELNLSSLELGDSALYFCASSVFTTDTQYFGPGTRLTVL.

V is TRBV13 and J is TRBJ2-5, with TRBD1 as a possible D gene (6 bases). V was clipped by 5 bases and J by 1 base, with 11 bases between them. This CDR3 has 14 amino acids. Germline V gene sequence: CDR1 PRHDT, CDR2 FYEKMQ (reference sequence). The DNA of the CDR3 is TGTGCCAGCAGCCTCCTGACAGGCCAAGAGACCCAGTACTTC. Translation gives CASSLLTGQETQYF.

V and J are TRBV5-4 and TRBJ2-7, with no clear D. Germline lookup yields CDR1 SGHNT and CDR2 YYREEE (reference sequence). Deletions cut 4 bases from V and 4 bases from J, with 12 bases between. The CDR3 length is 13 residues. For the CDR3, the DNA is TGTGCCAGCAGCCCTGAAACCATTTACGAGCAGTACTTC. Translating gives CASSPETIYEQYF.

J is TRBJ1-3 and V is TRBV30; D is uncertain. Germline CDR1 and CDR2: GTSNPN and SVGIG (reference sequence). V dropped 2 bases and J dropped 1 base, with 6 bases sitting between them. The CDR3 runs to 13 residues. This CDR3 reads CAWSMESGNTIYF. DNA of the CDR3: TGTGCCTGGAGTATGGAATCTGGAAACACCATATATTTT.

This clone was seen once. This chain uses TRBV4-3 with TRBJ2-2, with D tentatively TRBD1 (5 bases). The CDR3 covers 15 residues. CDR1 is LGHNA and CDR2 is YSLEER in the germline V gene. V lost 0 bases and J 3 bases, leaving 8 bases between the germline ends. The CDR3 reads CASSQDPGYTGELFF. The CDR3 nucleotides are TGCGCCAGCAGCCAAGACCCAGGGTACACCGGGGAGCTGTTTTTT.

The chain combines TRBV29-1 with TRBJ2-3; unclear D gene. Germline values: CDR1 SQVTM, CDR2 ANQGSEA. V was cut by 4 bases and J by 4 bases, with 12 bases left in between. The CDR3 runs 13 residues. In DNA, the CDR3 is TGCAGCGTTGTTCGTTCGCTTTCAGATACGCAGTATTTT. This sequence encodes CSVVRSLSDTQYF.

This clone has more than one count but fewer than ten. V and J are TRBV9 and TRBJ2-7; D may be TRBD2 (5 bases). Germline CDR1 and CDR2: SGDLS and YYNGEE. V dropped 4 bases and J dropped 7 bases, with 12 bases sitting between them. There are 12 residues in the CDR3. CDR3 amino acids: CASSQRGGEQYF. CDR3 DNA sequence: TGTGCCAGCAGCCAACGGGGTGGGGAGCAGTACTTC. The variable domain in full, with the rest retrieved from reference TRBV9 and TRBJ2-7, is DSGVTQTPKHLITATGQRVTLRCSPRSGDLSVYWYQQSLDQGLQFLIQYYNGEERAKGNILERFSAQQFPDLHSELNLSSLELGDSALYFCASSQRGGEQYFGPGTRLTVT.

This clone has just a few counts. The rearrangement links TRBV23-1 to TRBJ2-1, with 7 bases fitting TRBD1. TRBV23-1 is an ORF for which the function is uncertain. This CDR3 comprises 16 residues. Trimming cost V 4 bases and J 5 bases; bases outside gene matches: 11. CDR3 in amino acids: CASSRYIGTDHNEQFF. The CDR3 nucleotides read TGCGCCAGCAGTCGGTACATCGGGACAGACCACAATGAGCAGTTCTTC.

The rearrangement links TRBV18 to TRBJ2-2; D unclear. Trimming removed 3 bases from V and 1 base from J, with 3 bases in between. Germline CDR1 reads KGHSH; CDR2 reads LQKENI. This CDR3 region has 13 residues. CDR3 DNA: TGTGCCAGCTCACCCGAGAACACCGGGGAGCTGTTTTTT. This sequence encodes CASSPENTGELFF.

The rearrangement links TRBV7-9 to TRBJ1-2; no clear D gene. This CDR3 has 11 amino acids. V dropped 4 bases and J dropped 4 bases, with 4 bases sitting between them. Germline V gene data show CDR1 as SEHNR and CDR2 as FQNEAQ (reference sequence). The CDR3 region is CASSSLYGYTF. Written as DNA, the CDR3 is TGTGCCAGCAGCTCGCTCTATGGCTACACCTTC.

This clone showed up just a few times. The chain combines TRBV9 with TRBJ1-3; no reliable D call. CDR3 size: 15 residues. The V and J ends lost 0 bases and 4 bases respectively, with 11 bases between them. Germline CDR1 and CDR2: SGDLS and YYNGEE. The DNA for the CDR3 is TGTGCCAGCAGCGTAGGAGCAGAGGCCGGAAACACCATATATTTT. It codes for CASSVGAEAGNTIYF.

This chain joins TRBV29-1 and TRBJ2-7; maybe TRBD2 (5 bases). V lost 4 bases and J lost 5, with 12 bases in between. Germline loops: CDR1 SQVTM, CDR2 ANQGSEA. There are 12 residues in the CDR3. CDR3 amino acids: CSVVRALNEQYF. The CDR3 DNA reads TGCAGCGTTGTGAGGGCCTTGAACGAGCAGTACTTC.

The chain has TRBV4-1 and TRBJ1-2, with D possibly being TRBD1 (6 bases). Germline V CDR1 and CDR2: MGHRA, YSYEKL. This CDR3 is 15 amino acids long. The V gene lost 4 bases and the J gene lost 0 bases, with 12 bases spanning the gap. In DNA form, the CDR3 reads TGCGCCAGCAGCCTAGGGGACACCTCTAACTATGGCTACACCTTC. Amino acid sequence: CASSLGDTSNYGYTF.

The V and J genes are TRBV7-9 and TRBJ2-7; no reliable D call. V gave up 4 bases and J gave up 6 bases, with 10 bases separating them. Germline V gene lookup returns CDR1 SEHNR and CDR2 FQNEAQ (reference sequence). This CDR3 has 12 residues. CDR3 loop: CASSSGSGEQYF. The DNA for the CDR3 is TGTGCCAGCAGCTCGGGCTCGGGCGAGCAGTACTTC.

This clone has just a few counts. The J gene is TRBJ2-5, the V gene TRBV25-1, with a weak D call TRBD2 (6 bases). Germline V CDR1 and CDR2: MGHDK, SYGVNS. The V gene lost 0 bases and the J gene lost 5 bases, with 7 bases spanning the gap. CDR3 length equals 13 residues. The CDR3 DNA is TGTGCCAGCAGTGAATATAGCGGTGAGACCCAGTACTTC. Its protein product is CASSEYSGETQYF.

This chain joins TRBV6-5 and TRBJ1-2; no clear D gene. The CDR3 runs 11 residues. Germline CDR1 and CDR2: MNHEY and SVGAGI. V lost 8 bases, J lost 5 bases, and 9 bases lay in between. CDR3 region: CASGSTYGYTF. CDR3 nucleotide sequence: TGTGCCAGCGGATCGACGTATGGCTACACCTTC.

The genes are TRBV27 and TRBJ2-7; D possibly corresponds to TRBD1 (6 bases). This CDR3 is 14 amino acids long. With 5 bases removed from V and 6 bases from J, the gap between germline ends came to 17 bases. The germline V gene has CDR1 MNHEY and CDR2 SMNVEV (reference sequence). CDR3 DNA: TGTGCCAGCAGTACCAGGGGCGTTTGGGGCGAGCAGTACTTC. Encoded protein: CASSTRGVWGEQYF.

This CDR3 is CASSPLGAGTDTQYF. The CDR3 nucleotides read TGTGCCAGCAGCCCCCTCGGGGCAGGCACAGATACGCAGTATTTT. The chain uses TRBV14 and TRBJ2-3; D possibly uses TRBD1 or TRBD2 (5 bases each). The CDR3 spans 15 residues. V was trimmed by 4 bases and J by 1 base, leaving 12 bases between them. Germline values: CDR1 SGHDN, CDR2 FVKESK.

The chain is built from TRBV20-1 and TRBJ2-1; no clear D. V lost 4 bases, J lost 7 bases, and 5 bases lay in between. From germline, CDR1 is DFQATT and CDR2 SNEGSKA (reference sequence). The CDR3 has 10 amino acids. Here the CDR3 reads CSAIVNEQFF. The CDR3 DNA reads TGCAGTGCTATAGTTAATGAGCAGTTCTTC.

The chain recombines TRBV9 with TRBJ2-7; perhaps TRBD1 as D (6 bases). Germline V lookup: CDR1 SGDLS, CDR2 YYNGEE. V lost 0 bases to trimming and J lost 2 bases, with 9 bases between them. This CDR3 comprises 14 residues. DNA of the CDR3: TGTGCCAGCAGCGTAGGAGAGGGGGCCTACGAGCAGTACTTC. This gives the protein CASSVGEGAYEQYF.